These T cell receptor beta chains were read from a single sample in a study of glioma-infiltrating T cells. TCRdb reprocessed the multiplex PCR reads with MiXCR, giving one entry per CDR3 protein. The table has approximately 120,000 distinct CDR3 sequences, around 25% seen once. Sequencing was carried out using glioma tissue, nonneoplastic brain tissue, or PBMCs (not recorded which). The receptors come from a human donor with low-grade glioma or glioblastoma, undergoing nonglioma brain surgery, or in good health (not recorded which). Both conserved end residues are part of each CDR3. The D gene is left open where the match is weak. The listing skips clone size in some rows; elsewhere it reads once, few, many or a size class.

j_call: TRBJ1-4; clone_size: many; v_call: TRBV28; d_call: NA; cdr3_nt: TGTGCCAGCACTACTGGGGGTACCAGCAGTAATGAAAAACTGTTTTTT; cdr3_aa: CASTTGGTSSNEKLFF
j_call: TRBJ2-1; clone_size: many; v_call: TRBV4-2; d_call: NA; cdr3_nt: TGTGCCAGCAGCCAAGATCAGGTAGCATACAATGAGCAGTTCTTC; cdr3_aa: CASSQDQVAYNEQFF
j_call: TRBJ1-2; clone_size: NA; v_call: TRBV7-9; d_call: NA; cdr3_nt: TGTGCCAGCAGTCCGCCGGGGGACTATGGCTACGCCTTC; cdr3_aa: CASSPPGDYGYAF
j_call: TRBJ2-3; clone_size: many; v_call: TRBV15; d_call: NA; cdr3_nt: TGTGCCACCAGCGGAGAAGATCCGCTAGCGTTCTCCACAGATACGCAGTATTTT; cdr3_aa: CATSGEDPLAFSTDTQYF
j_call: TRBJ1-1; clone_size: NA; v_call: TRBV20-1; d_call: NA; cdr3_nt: NA; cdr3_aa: CGVGKGARFATESFF
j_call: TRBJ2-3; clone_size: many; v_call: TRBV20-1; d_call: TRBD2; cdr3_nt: TGCAGTGCCCTTAGCGGGGGCCGCACAGATACGCAGTATTTT; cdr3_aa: CSALSGGRTDTQYF
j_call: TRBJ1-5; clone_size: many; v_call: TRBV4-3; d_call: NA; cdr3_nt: TGCGCCAGCAGCCAAGGCCTCAGCAATCAGCCCCAGCATTTT; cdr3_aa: CASSQGLSNQPQHF
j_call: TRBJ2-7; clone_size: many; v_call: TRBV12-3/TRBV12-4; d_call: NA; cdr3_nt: TGTGCCAGCAGTTGGACACGAACCTACGAGCAGTACTTC; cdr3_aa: CASSWTRTYEQYF
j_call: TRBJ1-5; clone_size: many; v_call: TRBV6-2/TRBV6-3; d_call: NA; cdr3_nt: TGTGCCAGCATCGGGAGTAGCAATCAGCCCCAGCATTTT; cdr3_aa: CASIGSSNQPQHF
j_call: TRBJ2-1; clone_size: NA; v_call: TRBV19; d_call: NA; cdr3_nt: TGTGCCAGTAGTAAGATCTCCGGGACGCCCTCCTACAATGAGCAGTTCTTC; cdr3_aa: CASSKISGTPSYNEQFF
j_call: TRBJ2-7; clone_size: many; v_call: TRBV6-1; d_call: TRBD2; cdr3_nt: TGTGCCAGCAGTGAAGCGAGCGGGACCCCCTACGAGCAGTACTTC; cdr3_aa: CASSEASGTPYEQYF
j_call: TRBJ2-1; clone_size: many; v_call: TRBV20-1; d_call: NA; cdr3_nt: TGCAGTGCTGGGCGGGGCGGAGAGAATGAGCAGTTCTTC; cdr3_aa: CSAGRGGENEQFF
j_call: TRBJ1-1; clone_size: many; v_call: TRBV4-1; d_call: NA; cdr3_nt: TGCGCCGCACTGGGGAACACTGAAGCTTTCTTT; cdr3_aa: CAALGNTEAFF
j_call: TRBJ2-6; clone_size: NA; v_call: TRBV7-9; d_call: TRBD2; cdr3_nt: TGTGCCACCCGACTAGCGGGAGCCTACTCTGGGGCCAACGTCCTGACTTTC; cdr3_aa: CATRLAGAYSGANVLTF
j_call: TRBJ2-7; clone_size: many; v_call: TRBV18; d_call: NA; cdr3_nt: TGTGCCAGCTCACCACGGGACTCTCACTACGAGCAGTACTTC; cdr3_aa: CASSPRDSHYEQYF
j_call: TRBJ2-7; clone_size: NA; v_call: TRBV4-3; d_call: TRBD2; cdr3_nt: TGCGCCAGCAGCCAAGGGCTAGCGGGGTACGAGCAGTACTTC; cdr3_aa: CASSQGLAGYEQYF
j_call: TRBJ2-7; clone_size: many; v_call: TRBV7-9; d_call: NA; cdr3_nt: TGTGCCAGCAGCGTCTTGACAGTACCCTACGAGCAGTACTTC; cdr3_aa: CASSVLTVPYEQYF
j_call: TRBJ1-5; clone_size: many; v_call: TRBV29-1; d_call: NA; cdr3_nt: TGCAGCGTTGAGAGTGTGGGAGGCAATCAGCCCCAGCATTTT; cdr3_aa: CSVESVGGNQPQHF
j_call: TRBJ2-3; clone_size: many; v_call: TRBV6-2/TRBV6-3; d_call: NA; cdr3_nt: TGTGCCAGCAGTTCTTACACACTAGGCACAGATACGCAGTATTTT; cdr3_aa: CASSSYTLGTDTQYF
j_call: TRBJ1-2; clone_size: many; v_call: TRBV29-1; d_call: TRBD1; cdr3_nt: TGCAGCGTTGGGGACAGTGGCTACACCTTC; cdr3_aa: CSVGDSGYTF
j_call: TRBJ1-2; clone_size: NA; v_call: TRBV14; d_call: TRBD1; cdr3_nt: TGTGCCAGCAGCACCAGACAGGGTCACTATGGCTACACCTTC; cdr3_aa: CASSTRQGHYGYTF
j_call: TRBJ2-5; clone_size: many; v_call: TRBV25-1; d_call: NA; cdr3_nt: TGTGCCAGCAGTGAATATCGCTCGGGGGCTGAGACCCAGTACTTC; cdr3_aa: CASSEYRSGAETQYF
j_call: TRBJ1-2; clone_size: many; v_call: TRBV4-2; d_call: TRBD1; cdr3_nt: TGTGCCAGCAGCCAAGATATGGGACAGACATCGGGAGGCTACACCTTC; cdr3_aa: CASSQDMGQTSGGYTF
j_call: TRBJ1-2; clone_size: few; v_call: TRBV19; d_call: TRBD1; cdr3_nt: TGTGCCAGTAGTCCCCGGGACAGAGGTGGCTACACCTTC; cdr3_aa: CASSPRDRGGYTF
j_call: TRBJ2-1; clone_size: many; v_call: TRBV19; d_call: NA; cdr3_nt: TGTGCCAGTACCTTGACAGGCTCCTACAATGAGCAGTTCTTC; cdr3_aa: CASTLTGSYNEQFF
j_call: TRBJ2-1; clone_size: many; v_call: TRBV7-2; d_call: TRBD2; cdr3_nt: TGTGCCAGCAGCCCTCGGACTAGCGGGGGTCCCCACAATAAGGATGAGCAGTTCTTC; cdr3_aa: CASSPRTSGGPHNKDEQFF
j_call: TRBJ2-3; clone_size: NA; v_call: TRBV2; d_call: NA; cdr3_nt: TGTGCCAGCAGTCCAGTCCGGGACTCTGGCACAGATACGCAGTATTTT; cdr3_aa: CASSPVRDSGTDTQYF
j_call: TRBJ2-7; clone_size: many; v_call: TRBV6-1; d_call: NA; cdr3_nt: TGTGCCAGCAGTCCATTATACGAGCAGTACTTC; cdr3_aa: CASSPLYEQYF
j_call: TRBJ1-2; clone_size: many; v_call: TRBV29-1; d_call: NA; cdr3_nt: TGCAGCGTTGTTAACGGATTCTATGGCTACACCTTC; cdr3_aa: CSVVNGFYGYTF
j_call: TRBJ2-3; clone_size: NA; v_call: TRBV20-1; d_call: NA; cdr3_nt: TGCAGTGCTAGATCCGCGGGTTCGCAGTATTTT; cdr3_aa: CSARSAGSQYF
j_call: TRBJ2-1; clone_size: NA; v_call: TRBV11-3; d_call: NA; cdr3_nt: TGTGCCAGCAGCCCAGGGGGGACGAACAATGAGCAGTTCTTC; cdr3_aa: CASSPGGTNNEQFF
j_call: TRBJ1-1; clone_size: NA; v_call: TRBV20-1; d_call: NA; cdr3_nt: TGCAGTGCTAGAGTAAACGGCGGGGGGGCGGACACTGAAGCTTTCTTT; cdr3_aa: CSARVNGGGADTEAFF
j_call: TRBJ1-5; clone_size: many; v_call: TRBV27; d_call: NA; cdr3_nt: TGTGCCAGCACCCCCGGCAGGGCCCACAATCAGCCCCAGCATTTT; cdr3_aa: CASTPGRAHNQPQHF
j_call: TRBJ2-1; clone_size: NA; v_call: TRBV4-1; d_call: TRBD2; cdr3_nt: TGCGCCAGCAGCTCCCTCCCCTCCCCCGGGACTAGCGGGAGGGGTGAGCAGTTCTTC; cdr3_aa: CASSSLPSPGTSGRGEQFF
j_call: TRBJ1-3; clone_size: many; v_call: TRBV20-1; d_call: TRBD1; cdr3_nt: TGCAGTGCCAGGACAGGGACCGGAAACACCATATATTTT; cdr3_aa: CSARTGTGNTIYF
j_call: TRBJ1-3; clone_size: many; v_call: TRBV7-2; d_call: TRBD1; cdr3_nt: TGTGCCAGCAGCTTAAAGGGGGCCGGAAACACCATATATTTT; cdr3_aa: CASSLKGAGNTIYF
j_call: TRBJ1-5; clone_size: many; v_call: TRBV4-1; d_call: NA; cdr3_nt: TGCGCCAGCAGCCAAGAACAGGGCGGGAGCAATCAGCCCCAGCATTTT; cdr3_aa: CASSQEQGGSNQPQHF
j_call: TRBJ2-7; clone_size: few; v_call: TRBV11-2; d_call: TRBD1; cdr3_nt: TGTGCCAGCAAACGACAGGGCCGATCCTACGAGCAGTACTTC; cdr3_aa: CASKRQGRSYEQYF
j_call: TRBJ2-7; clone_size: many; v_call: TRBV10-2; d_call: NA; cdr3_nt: TGCGCCAGCAGCAACGCCCGTAGGGCCACCTACGAGCAGTACTTC; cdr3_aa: CASSNARRATYEQYF
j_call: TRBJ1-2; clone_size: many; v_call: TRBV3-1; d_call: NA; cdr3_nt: TGTGCCAGCAGCCAAGTGGGCACCCTCCTAGGCTATGGCTACACCTTC; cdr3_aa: CASSQVGTLLGYGYTF
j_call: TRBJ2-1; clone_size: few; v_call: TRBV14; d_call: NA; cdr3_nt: TGTGCCAGCAGCCAAGATCGCGGGGCCGGTAGCTCCTACAATGAGCAGTTCTTC; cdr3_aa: CASSQDRGAGSSYNEQFF
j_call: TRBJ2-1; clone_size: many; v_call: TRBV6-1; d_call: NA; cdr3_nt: TGTGCCAGCACCGCGAGGGCAGCTGGAGCCCGGGGGGAGCAGTTCTTC; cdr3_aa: CASTARAAGARGEQFF
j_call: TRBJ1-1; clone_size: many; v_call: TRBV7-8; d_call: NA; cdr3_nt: TGTGCCAGCGGGTTATCGGACGTAATGAACACTGAAGCTTTCTTT; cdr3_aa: CASGLSDVMNTEAFF
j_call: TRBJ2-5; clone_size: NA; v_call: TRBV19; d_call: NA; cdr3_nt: TGTGCCAGTAGTATCGTACTATCGAGCCAAGAGACCCAGTACTTC; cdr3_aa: CASSIVLSSQETQYF
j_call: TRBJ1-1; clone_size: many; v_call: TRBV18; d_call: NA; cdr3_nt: TGTGCCAGCTCACCATCTCTAAAGGTAGCAGAACAGTCCACTGAAGCTTTCTTT; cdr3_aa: CASSPSLKVAEQSTEAFF
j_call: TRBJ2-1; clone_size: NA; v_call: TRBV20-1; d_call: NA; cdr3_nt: TGCAGTGCTAGAGACCGGAGACCCTATGAGCAGTTCTTC; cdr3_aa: CSARDRRPYEQFF
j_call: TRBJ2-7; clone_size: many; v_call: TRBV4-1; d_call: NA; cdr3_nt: TGCGCCAGCAGCCAAGATGCGAAAGGGGGGGCCCACGAGCAGTACTTC; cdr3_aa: CASSQDAKGGAHEQYF
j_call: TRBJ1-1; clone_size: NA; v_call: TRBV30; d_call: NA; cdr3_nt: TGTGCCTGGAGTTCTGGGGGGAGAACTGAAGCTTTCTTT; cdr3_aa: CAWSSGGRTEAFF
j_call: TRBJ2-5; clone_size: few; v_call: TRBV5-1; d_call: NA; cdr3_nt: TGCGCCAGCAGCTTCACCGGGGACCAAGAGACCCAGTACTTC; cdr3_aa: CASSFTGDQETQYF
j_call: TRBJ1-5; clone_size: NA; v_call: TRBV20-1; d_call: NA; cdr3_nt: TGCAGTGCTACTCCGTCTGGGATCGGAACCCAGCATTTT; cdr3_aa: CSATPSGIGTQHF
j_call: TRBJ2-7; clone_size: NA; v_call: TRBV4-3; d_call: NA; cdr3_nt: TGCGCCAGCAGCCAAGATTGGGCAGGGCGAGGGTACGAGCAGTACTTC; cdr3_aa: CASSQDWAGRGYEQYF
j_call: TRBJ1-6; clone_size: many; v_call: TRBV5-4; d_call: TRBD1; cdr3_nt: TGTGCCAGCAGCTTTTGGACAGGGAGAAATTCACCCCTCCACTTT; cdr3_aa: CASSFWTGRNSPLHF
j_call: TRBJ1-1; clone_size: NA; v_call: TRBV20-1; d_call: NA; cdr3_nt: TGCAGTGCTAATAGGGGGAAAACTAAAGCTTTATTT; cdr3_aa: CSANRGKTKALF
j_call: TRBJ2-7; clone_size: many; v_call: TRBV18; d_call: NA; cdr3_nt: TGTGCCAGCTCATCCAAAGGGGATTTAGGCGAGCAGTACTTC; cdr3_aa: CASSSKGDLGEQYF
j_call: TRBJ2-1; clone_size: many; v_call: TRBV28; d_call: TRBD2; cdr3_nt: TGTGCCAGCAGCCCCGGGCTAGCGGAACGTAATGAGCAGTTCTTC; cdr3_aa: CASSPGLAERNEQFF
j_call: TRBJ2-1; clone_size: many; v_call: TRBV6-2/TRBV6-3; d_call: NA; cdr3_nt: TGTGCCAGCAGCCGGACGCCCCCGGGACTTTACAATGAGCAGTTCTTC; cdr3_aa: CASSRTPPGLYNEQFF
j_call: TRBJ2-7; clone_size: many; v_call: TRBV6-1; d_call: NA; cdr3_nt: TGTGCCAGCAGCTCGGGACAACTCGAGCAGTACTTC; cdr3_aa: CASSSGQLEQYF
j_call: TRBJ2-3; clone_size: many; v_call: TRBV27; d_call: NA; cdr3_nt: TGTGCCAGCAGTTTGGGGCGGCGGACAGATACGCAGTATTTT; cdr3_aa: CASSLGRRTDTQYF
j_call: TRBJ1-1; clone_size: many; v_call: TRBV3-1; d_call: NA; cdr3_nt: TGTGCCAGCAGCCAACCTCTTCCGAACACTGAAGCTTTCTTT; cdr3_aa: CASSQPLPNTEAFF